The text below deals with one T cell receptor beta chain. The data are from a study of blood T cell repertoires in COVID-19. Turning to the study itself: The cDNA or gDNA used as material had been derived from T cells, B-cell-depleted T cells, or PBMCs.

Germline V gives CDR1 SGHDT, CDR2 YYEEEE. V gave up 0 bases and J gave up 8 bases; unmatched junction bases: 7. The CDR3 consists of 14 residues. Method: immunoSEQ multiplex PCR; TCRdb's copy keeps in-frame clones and lacks some. The data show 250,000 to 300,000 clones, about nine tenths seen once. Sequenced material: peripheral blood. V and J are TRBV5-6 and TRBJ1-2, with 7 bases that match TRBD1. The sequence derives from a man aged 50 or older with acute or convalescent COVID-19. CDR3 residues: CASSLVGQDYGYTF. In DNA form, the CDR3 reads TGTGCCAGCAGCTTGGTAGGACAGGATTACGGCTACACCTTC. Full variable domain (outside the CDR3, taken from reference TRBV5-6 and TRBJ1-2): DAGVTQSPTHLIKTRGQQVTLRCSPKSGHDTVSWYQQALGQGPQFIFQYYEEEERQRGNFPDRFSGHQFPNYSSELNVNALLLGDSALYLCASSLVGQDYGYTFGSGTRLTVV.